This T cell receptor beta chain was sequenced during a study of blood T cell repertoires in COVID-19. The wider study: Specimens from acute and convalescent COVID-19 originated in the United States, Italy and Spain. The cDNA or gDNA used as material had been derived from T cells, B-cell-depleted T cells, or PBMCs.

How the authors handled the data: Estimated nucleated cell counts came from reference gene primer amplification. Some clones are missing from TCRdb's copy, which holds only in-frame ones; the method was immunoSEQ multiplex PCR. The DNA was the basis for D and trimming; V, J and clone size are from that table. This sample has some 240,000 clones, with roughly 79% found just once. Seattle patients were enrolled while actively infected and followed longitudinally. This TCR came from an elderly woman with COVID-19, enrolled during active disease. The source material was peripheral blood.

The CDR3 nucleotides read TGTGCCAGCAGCCAAGCAATTTTTGAGACCCAGTACTTC. It is translated as CASSQAIFETQYF. The chain links TRBV14 to TRBJ2-5; D not resolved. The CDR3 sequence is 13 residues long. Trimming removed 1 base from V and 5 bases from J, with 8 bases in between. Per the germline V gene, CDR1 is SGHDN and CDR2 is FVKESK.